These T cell receptor beta chains were read from a single sample in a study of CD4 T cells in relation to SARS-CoV-2 and coronaviruses. Assay: immunoSEQ multiplex PCR; the TCRdb copy retains only in-frame clones and omits some. Among 16,000 or so clones listed, over 75% were seen once. These receptors' targets are unknown. The specimen sequenced was CD4+ T cells from PBMCs, cultured in vitro. The receptors originated from a human donor in good health. Both conserved end residues are part of each CDR3. The D gene is left open where the match is weak. Only some rows state a clone size, as once, few, many or a class for expanded clones.

>TRBJ1-1|TRBV10-3|.|.
TGTGCCAGCCGAACGGGGGACACTGAAGCTTTCTTT
CASRTGDTEAFF
>TRBJ2-7|TRBV27|TRBD1|.
TGTGCCAGCAGCCGCAGGAGCCCGGGACAGGGATCCTACGAGCAGTACTTC
CASSRRSPGQGSYEQYF
>TRBJ1-5|TRBV6-1|.|.
TGTGCCAGCAGTGAAGCGCGGTGGGGTCGAGTACCGAGCAATCAGCCCCAGCATTTT
CASSEARWGRVPSNQPQHF
>TRBJ2-5|TRBV30|.|.
TGTGCCTGGAGTGGGAAGGGGGGGACCCAGTACTTC
CAWSGKGGTQYF
>TRBJ2-7|TRBV6-5|.|once
TGTGCCAGCAGTTACGGGCGGGACCTCCTCTCCCACGAGCAGTACTTC
CASSYGRDLLSHEQYF
>TRBJ1-1|TRBV6-5|.|.
TGTGCCAGCACAATGACAGGGAACACTGAAGCTTTCTTT
CASTMTGNTEAFF
>TRBJ2-3|TRBV28|.|.
TGTGCCAGCAGTACTGGGGGGCGCACAGATACGCAGTATTTT
CASSTGGRTDTQYF
>TRBJ2-2|TRBV6-5|.|.
TGTGCCAGCAGCCCCGGGACGCTTAACACCGGGGAGCTGTTTTTT
CASSPGTLNTGELFF
>TRBJ2-6|TRBV19|.|.
TGTGCCAGTAGTCAATCTGGGGCCAACGTCCTGACTTTC
CASSQSGANVLTF
>TRBJ2-6|TRBV7-8|.|.
TGTGCCAGCAGCCCCGTCGCCGGGGCCAACGTCCTGACTTTC
CASSPVAGANVLTF
>TRBJ2-2|TRBV30|TRBD2|.
TGTGCCCGGGGGGGGCCGTTTGGCACCGGGGAGCTGTTTTTT
CARGGPFGTGELFF
>TRBJ1-3|TRBV30|.|.
TGTGCCTGGAGTGTATCGGGGGCCGACGACACCATATATTTT
CAWSVSGADDTIYF
>TRBJ2-3|TRBV5-5|.|.
TGTGCCAGCAGTCCCTATAGCACAGATACGCAGTATTTT
CASSPYSTDTQYF